Shown below are 24 T cell receptor beta chains from a single sample sequenced in a study of breast tumors, draining lymph nodes, adjacent tissues. TCRdb independently ran MiXCR on the multiplex PCR reads; one entry per CDR3 protein. The sample shows under 150,000 distinct CDR3 sequences, about 20% of them seen only once. Breast cancer patients provided tissue from their axillary draining lymph nodes. Sequenced: axillary lymph node tissue. The receptors stem from a female donor with breast cancer. Some clones in this sample may be carry-over from other donors' samples.

Comments on this clonotype: A much bigger clone sits one base away, suggesting this may be a read error. The chain joins TRBV14 to TRBJ2-3; perhaps TRBD1 as D (5 bases). The CDR3 contains 17 residues. Germline V gene lookup returns CDR1 SGHDN and CDR2 FVKESK. V lost 1 base to trimming and J lost 1 base, with 15 bases between them. The CDR3 reads CASSQVSAGFGTDTQYF. The CDR3 DNA reads TGTGCCAGCAGCCAAGTGAGCGCAGGGTTTGGCACAGATACGCAGTATTTT.

Ten or more counts support this clonotype. The rearrangement joins TRBV20-1 to TRBJ2-3, with 7 bases lining up with TRBD2. Trimming at V came to 4 bases and at J to 3 bases, leaving 10 bases not matched to a gene. Germline CDR1 and CDR2: DFQATT and SNEGSKA (reference sequence). The length of the CDR3 is 15 residues. The CDR3 DNA follows: TGCAGTGCTATATCCGGGAAGGGAGGGACAGATACGCAGTATTTT. It specifies CSAISGKGGTDTQYF.

This clonotype was seen many times. The chain employs TRBV6-5 and TRBJ2-1; TRBD1 agrees at 11 bases. V trimming: 10 bases; J trimming: 4 bases; junction bases outside the gene matches: 12. CDR1 is MNHEY and CDR2 is SVGAGI in the germline V gene. The CDR3 extends over 16 amino acids. In DNA form, the CDR3 reads TGTGCCATCGTCCCGGGACAGGGGGGACCTTACAATGAGCAGTTCTTC. Its translation: CAIVPGQGGPYNEQFF.

The table lists this clonotype with many counts. The chain uses TRBV4-1 and TRBJ2-7, with D uncertain. Trimming took 1 base from V and 4 from J, leaving 8 bases between them. The germline V gene has CDR1 MGHRA and CDR2 YSYEKL. The CDR3 length is 13 residues. CDR3 DNA: TGCGCCAGCAGCCAAGCCACTTCTTACGAGCAGTACTTC. It translates to CASSQATSYEQYF.

Many counts were recorded for this clonotype. The chain couples TRBV15 to TRBJ1-5; 8 bases align to TRBD1. The CDR3 length is 15 residues. J gave up 4 bases and V 2 bases, and 4 bases lay outside the gene matches. Germline CDR1 and CDR2: LNHNV and YYDKDF (reference sequence). Here the CDR3 reads CATSRSRQGNQPQHF. CDR3 coding DNA: TGTGCCACCAGCAGAAGTAGACAGGGGAATCAGCCCCAGCATTTT.

This clonotype has only a few counts. A much larger clone differs from this one at a single base, so this may be a read error. J is TRBJ1-2 and V is TRBV6-5; D is perhaps TRBD1 (5 bases). The CDR3 consists of 13 residues. With 7 bases removed from V and 3 bases from J, the gap between germline ends came to 12 bases. The germline gives CDR1 MNHEY, CDR2 SVGAGI. CDR3 nucleotides: TGTGCCAGCAAGGCCGGAGGGGACTATGGCTACACCTTC. This sequence encodes CASKAGGDYGYTF.

This clonotype was observed a single time. A much larger clone differs by one base, so this may be a read error. This chain connects TRBV12-3 or TRBV12-4 to TRBJ2-1; D is uncertain. The CDR3 runs to 13 residues. The DNA of the CDR3 is TGTGCCAGCAGTTTATCTGGTAGCAATGATCAGTTCTTC. Amino acids: CASSLSGSNDQFF.

Concerning this clonotype itself: One end of the junction varies from germline; a read error may be responsible. The V gene is TRBV7-6, the J gene TRBJ2-6, with 9 nucleotides matching TRBD1. The CDR3 spans 19 residues. Looked up from germline, CDR1 is SGHVS and CDR2 is FNYEAQ. DNA for the CDR3: TGTGCCAGCAGCGACCCCTACAGGGGGCAAACCTCTGGGGCCGACGTCCTGACTTTC. Amino acid sequence: CASSDPYRGQTSGADVLTF.

This clonotype showed up just a few times. The chain combines TRBV5-4 with TRBJ1-4, with a tentative D call TRBD1 (6 bases). There are 15 residues in the CDR3. Between the trimmed V and J ends, which lost 4 bases and 3 bases, there was a span of 13 bases. CDR1 is SGHNT and CDR2 is YYREEE in the germline V gene (reference sequence). The CDR3 DNA follows: TGTGCCAGCAGCATCGATGGGGGCCCTAATGAAAAACTGTTTTTT. It codes for CASSIDGGPNEKLFF.

For this clonotype: A much larger clone differs from this one at a single base, so this may be a read error. The genes are TRBV24-1 and TRBJ2-2, with D possibly being TRBD2 (5 bases). Germline V gene lookup returns CDR1 KGHDR and CDR2 SFDVKD. The CDR3 length is 16 residues. CDR3 region: CATSDPSDGGTGVLFF. The CDR3 bases are TGTGCCACCAGTGACCCCTCGGACGGCGGCACCGGGGTGCTGTTTTTT.

A word on this clonotype: A read error is possible here, since a much larger clone lies one base away. The chain links TRBV7-2 to TRBJ2-1; 7 positions agree with TRBD2. Trimming at V came to 5 bases and at J to 1 base, leaving 11 bases not matched to a gene. The CDR3 length is 17 residues. Germline CDR1 reads SGHTA; CDR2 reads FQGNSA. CDR3 in DNA: TGTGCCAGCAGCCCCGGGGGAGCGGGAATGTCCTACAATGAGCAGTTCTTC. Translated, it gives CASSPGGAGMSYNEQFF.

This clonotype was counted only a few times. This may be a read error: a much more frequent sequence differs by one nucleotide. The chain links TRBV7-8 to TRBJ2-7, with TRBD2 matching 10 bases. CDR3 length equals 17 residues. CDR1 and CDR2 (germline): SGHVS, FQNEAQ. The CDR3 is CASSYPGTSAGGYERYF. CDR3 in DNA: TGTGCCAGCAGCTATCCAGGGACTAGCGCCGGGGGTTACGAGCGGTACTTC.

On this clonotype itself: This may stem from a read error, because a much larger clone lies one nucleotide away. This chain connects TRBV5-1 to TRBJ2-3; D possibly uses TRBD1 or TRBD2 (6 bases each). CDR3 size: 15 residues. Germline V gene lookup returns CDR1 SGHRS and CDR2 YFSETQ. The CDR3: CASSLDRGRADAQYF. CDR3 bases: TGCGCCAGCAGCTTGGACCGGGGGCGGGCAGATGCGCAGTATTTT.

This clonotype was seen at least ten times. The chain combines TRBV2 with TRBJ1-3; the D gene is possibly TRBD1 (6 bases). Germline values: CDR1 SNHLY, CDR2 FYNNEI. This CDR3 is built from 15 residues. V shed 6 bases and J shed 3 bases, with 15 bases lying between them. Here the CDR3 DNA reads TGTGCCAGCAGAGTCGCAGGGGCTGGTGGAAACACCATATATTTT. It is translated as CASRVAGAGGNTIYF.

A word on this clonotype: A clone one base away is much larger, so this may be a read error. The J gene is TRBJ1-5, the V gene TRBV7-9; D not certain. This CDR3 is built from 12 residues. The germline gives CDR1 SEHNR, CDR2 FQNEAQ (reference sequence). V lost 5 bases and J lost 7, with 9 bases in between. The DNA of the CDR3 is TGTGCCAGCAGCGGAGACGTACAGCCCCAGCATTTT. Protein sequence: CASSGDVQPQHF. The complete variable domain, with remaining parts taken from reference TRBV7-9 and TRBJ1-5, reads DTGVSQNPRHKITKRGQNVTFRCDPISEHNRLYWYRQTLGQGPEFLTYFQNEAQLEKSRLLSDRFSAERPKGSFSTLEIQRTEQGDSAMYLCASSGDVQPQHFGDGTRLSIL.

This clonotype came up a few times. The V and J genes are TRBV5-4 and TRBJ2-5; 7 positions match TRBD1. The J segment lost 2 bases and the V segment lost 2 bases, leaving 6 bases of the junction unmatched. The germline CDR1 and CDR2 sequences are SGHNT and YYREEE (reference sequence). The CDR3 loop spans 15 amino acids. The CDR3 loop is CASSFKGAQQETQYF. DNA for the CDR3: TGTGCCAGCAGCTTTAAGGGGGCCCAACAAGAGACCCAGTACTTC.

This clonotype was detected many times. The gene calls are TRBV14 and TRBJ2-7, with D perhaps matching TRBD2 (5 bases). Trimming shortened V by 3 bases and J by 6 bases, and 12 bases separated the two germline ends. The CDR3 is 13 amino acids. The germline V gene encodes CDR1 SGHDN and CDR2 FVKESK. The CDR3 nucleotides are TGTGCCAGCAGCCAGGGGAGTTGGGGCGAGCAGTACTTC. It encodes CASSQGSWGEQYF.

This clonotype is a singleton in its sample. A clone one base away is much larger, so this may be a read error. For the CDR3, the DNA is TGTGCCAGCAGCACCTCCGCCCGGGTTGAGGATAACTATGGCTACACCTTC. Its translation is CASSTSARVEDNYGYTF. This chain connects TRBV9 to TRBJ1-2; no clear D. Germline V gives CDR1 SGDLS, CDR2 YYNGEE. The CDR3 totals 17 residues. V lost 4 bases and J 1 base, leaving 20 bases between the germline ends.

The chain uses TRBV12-3 or TRBV12-4 and TRBJ1-2, with TRBD1 identical over 9 bases. The CDR3 extends over 13 amino acids. Trimming cost V 4 bases and J 10 bases; bases outside gene matches: 7. The DNA of the CDR3 is TGTGCCAGCAGTTCGGGACAGGGATACGACTACACCTTC. Amino acid sequence: CASSSGQGYDYTF.

Remarks on this clonotype: This may be a read error: a much more frequent sequence differs by one nucleotide. This chain links TRBV19 with TRBJ1-4; tentative D call: TRBD1 (5 bases). Germline CDR1 and CDR2: LNHDA and SQIVND (reference sequence). CDR3 length: 14 amino acids. V dropped 3 bases and J dropped 7 bases, with 12 bases sitting between them. CDR3 protein: CASSMWGRVEKLFF. The DNA of the CDR3 is TGTGCCAGTAGTATGTGGGGCAGGGTTGAAAAACTGTTTTTT.

On this clonotype: Sequence at one end of the junction differs from germline and may be a read error. The chain uses TRBV24-1 and TRBJ2-1; 9 bases line up with TRBD1. The CDR3 consists of 17 residues. Germline loops: CDR1 KGHDR, CDR2 SFDVKD. In nucleotides, the CDR3 is TGCGCCACCAGTGATAAAAGACAGGGGGGATCCTACAATGAGCGGTTCTTC. Residues: CATSDKRQGGSYNERFF.

The chain joins TRBV20-1 to TRBJ2-7, with 12 nucleotides matching TRBD1. The CDR3 runs 13 residues. Germline values: CDR1 DFQATT, CDR2 SNEGSKA (reference sequence). V was pared by 5 bases and J by 3 bases, with 2 bases of the junction left unmatched. Written as DNA, the CDR3 is TGCAGTGCTGGGACAGGGGGCGTCTACGAGCAGTACTTC. Encoded protein: CSAGTGGVYEQYF.

There are many counts of this clonotype. The chain couples TRBV6-5 to TRBJ1-2; 8 positions match TRBD1. This CDR3 is 14 amino acids long. V was clipped by 5 bases and J by 4 bases; unmatched bases: 6. Germline CDR1 is MNHEY and CDR2 is SVGAGI. The CDR3: CASSPTGVGYGYTF. The DNA for the CDR3 is TGTGCCAGCAGTCCGACAGGGGTTGGCTATGGCTACACCTTC.

This clonotype was recorded many times. CDR3 sequence reads: CASSEAGTGGYEQYF. The CDR3 coding sequence is TGTGCCAGCAGCGAAGCCGGGACAGGGGGTTACGAGCAGTACTTC. The chain has TRBV4-2 and TRBJ2-7, with 11 bases fitting TRBD1. The V segment lost 5 bases and the J segment 4 bases; nucleotides outside the gene matches: 7. This CDR3 spans 15 amino acids. Germline V gene sequence: CDR1 LGHNA, CDR2 YNFKEQ.